Each of the 27 T cell receptor beta chains below was sequenced from the same sample in a study of chemoradiotherapy in HPV16-positive cancers (dated 2022 in TCRdb). The library was produced with the immunoSEQ multiplex PCR assay. Entries here come from immuneACCESS through TCRdb and include only in-frame sequences with V and J called. Some clones fail to appear in such tables; in the studies checked, an unresolved V gene covers under half of the shortfall, and the cause of the remainder is unknown. A total of about 5,000 clones appear in this sample, roughly 95% of them only once. The top ten hold about 3.2% of the sample. This sample comprised tumor tissue, obtained from a patient who underwent chemoradiotherapy. These receptors were collected from a human donor with HPV-associated anogenital cancer.

This chain links TRBV5-8 with TRBJ2-7; TRBD2 might be the D (5 bases). Trimming stripped 0 bases from V and 2 bases from J, with 12 bases between. The germline gives CDR1 SGHTS, CDR2 YDEGEE. The CDR3 is 15 residues long. CDR3 residues: CASSLGVPGTYEQYF. The CDR3 coding sequence is TGTGCCAGCAGCTTGGGGGTTCCGGGGACCTACGAGCAGTACTTC.

This chain connects TRBV6-6 to TRBJ2-7; tentatively, D is TRBD1 (6 bases). Trimming removed 8 bases at V and 4 bases at J, with 12 bases between. This CDR3 spans 12 amino acids. Per the germline V gene, CDR1 is MNHNY and CDR2 is SVGAGI (reference sequence). CDR3 residues: CASGRGQYEQYF. CDR3 DNA sequence: TGTGCCAGCGGCCGGGGACAATACGAGCAGTACTTC.

The chain is built from TRBV7-2 and TRBJ2-7, with 10 bases fitting TRBD2. Germline V lookup: CDR1 SGHTA, CDR2 FQGNSA. This CDR3 is 14 amino acids long. V shed 5 bases and J 8 bases; nucleotides not matched to a gene: 9. CDR3 protein: CASSPIAGGGKQYF. CDR3 sequence (DNA): TGTGCCAGCAGCCCAATAGCGGGAGGAGGAAAGCAGTACTTC. The full variable domain, in which reference TRBV7-2 and TRBJ2-7 provide the parts outside the CDR3, is GAGVSQSPSNKVTEKGKDVELRCDPISGHTALYWYRQSLGQGLEFLIYFQGNSAPDKSGLPSDRFSAERTGGSVSTLTIQRTQQEDSAVYLCASSPIAGGGKQYFGPGTRLTVT.

The genes are TRBV4-1 and TRBJ1-1, with D uncertain. This CDR3 has 14 residues. Trimming took 4 bases from V and 1 from J, leaving 10 bases between them. CDR1 is MGHRA and CDR2 is YSYEKL in the germline V gene. DNA for the CDR3: TGCGCCAGCAGCCTCCTAGCCCCGAACACTGAAGCTTTCTTT. Amino acids: CASSLLAPNTEAFF.

The J gene is TRBJ1-3, the V gene TRBV6-5; 7 bases are shared with TRBD1. Trimming took 6 bases from V and 3 from J; bases not matched to a gene: 8. The CDR3 is 15 residues long. CDR1 is MNHEY, CDR2 SVGAGI, per germline. The CDR3 spells CASSPGPGGGNTIYF. DNA for the CDR3: TGTGCCAGCAGCCCCGGCCCAGGGGGTGGAAACACCATATATTTT.

CDR3 amino acids: CASSLDGLARETQYF. CDR3 sequence (DNA): TGTGCCAGCAGCTTAGACGGGCTAGCAAGGGAGACCCAGTACTTC. This rearrangement joins TRBV7-6 to TRBJ2-5; a possible D gene is TRBD2 (5 bases). CDR3 size: 15 residues. Per the germline V gene, CDR1 is SGHVS and CDR2 is FNYEAQ. V lost 1 base and J lost 5, with 14 bases in between.

The chain recombines TRBV27 with TRBJ1-1; TRBD1 aligns across 7 bases. The J segment lost 4 bases and the V segment lost 5 bases, leaving 7 bases of the junction unmatched. Germline assignment: CDR1 MNHEY and CDR2 SMNVEV (reference sequence). CDR3 length equals 14 residues. The CDR3 coding sequence is TGTGCCAGCAGTACCTACAGGGGAGCCACTGAAGCTTTCTTT. This codes for CASSTYRGATEAFF.

The chain joins TRBV4-1 to TRBJ1-4; D unresolved. In germline, CDR1 is MGHRA, CDR2 YSYEKL. V lost 3 bases and J 3 bases, leaving 11 bases between the germline ends. The CDR3 is made up of 15 amino acids. This CDR3 is CASSQPLDANEKLFF. The CDR3 DNA is TGCGCCAGCAGCCAGCCCCTAGATGCTAATGAAAAACTGTTTTTT.

The genes are TRBV9 and TRBJ2-2, with D possibly being TRBD2 (5 bases). Germline loops: CDR1 SGDLS, CDR2 YYNGEE. CDR3 length: 14 amino acids. V shed 3 bases and J shed 1 base, with 7 bases lying between them. The CDR3, as DNA: TGTGCCAGCAGCGGGACTGTGAACACCGGGGAGCTGTTTTTT. This translates into CASSGTVNTGELFF. The full variable domain, its missing parts supplied by reference TRBV9 and TRBJ2-2, is DSGVTQTPKHLITATGQRVTLRCSPRSGDLSVYWYQQSLDQGLQFLIQYYNGEERAKGNILERFSAQQFPDLHSELNLSSLELGDSALYFCASSGTVNTGELFFGEGSRLTVL.

The chain is built from TRBV5-1 and TRBJ2-3, with D maybe TRBD2 (6 bases). This CDR3 is built from 13 residues. The V end was cut by 4 bases, the J end by 3 bases, with 9 bases between. Germline CDR1 and CDR2: SGHRS and YFSETQ. CDR3: CASSNGGTDTQYF. CDR3 in DNA: TGCGCCAGCAGCAACGGGGGTACAGATACGCAGTATTTT.

The rearrangement joins TRBV28 to TRBJ1-1, with 10 nucleotides matching TRBD1. The CDR3 sequence is 15 residues long. J gave up 7 bases and V 6 bases, and 11 bases lay outside the gene matches. The germline CDR1 and CDR2 sequences are MDHEN and SYDVKM. The CDR3 loop reads CASSPRTGGLGEAFF. The CDR3 DNA is TGTGCCAGCAGCCCGAGGACAGGGGGATTGGGTGAAGCTTTCTTT. Based on the CDR3 plus reference TRBV28 and TRBJ1-1, the full variable domain is DVKVTQSSRYLVKRTGEKVFLECVQDMDHENMFWYRQDPGLGLRLIYFSYDVKMKEKGDIPEGYSVSREKKERFSLILESASTNQTSMYLCASSPRTGGLGEAFFGQGTRLTVV.

The chain carries TRBV27 and TRBJ1-6; the D is unclear. The germline V gene has CDR1 MNHEY and CDR2 SMNVEV (reference sequence). CDR3 length equals 15 residues. V lost 6 bases to trimming and J lost 9 bases, with 18 bases between them. The CDR3 DNA is TGTGCCAGCAGATTGGGTGGACCCAATTTTTCACCCCTCCACTTT. The encoded protein is CASRLGGPNFSPLHF.

The rearrangement links TRBV29-1 to TRBJ2-7, with TRBD1 identical over 7 bases. The germline V gene has CDR1 SQVTM and CDR2 ANQGSEA. V was clipped by 7 bases and J by 3 bases; unmatched bases: 27. The CDR3 spans 19 residues. CDR3 loop: CSAKVLSLDRAKINYEQYF. CDR3 sequence (DNA): TGCAGCGCTAAAGTTCTAAGCCTTGACAGGGCGAAGATAAACTACGAGCAGTACTTC.

The chain combines TRBV5-1 with TRBJ1-2; 7 nucleotides match TRBD1. Germline V CDR1 and CDR2: SGHRS, YFSETQ. The length of the CDR3 is 15 residues. Losses at the gene ends were 4 bases for V and 4 bases for J; bases not matched to a gene: 10. DNA for the CDR3: TGCGCCAGCAGCCCGGGTGGGACAGAAAGCTATGGCTACACCTTC. The encoded protein is CASSPGGTESYGYTF.

The V and J genes are TRBV7-2 and TRBJ2-7; maybe TRBD1 (5 bases). CDR1 is SGHTA, CDR2 FQGNSA, per germline. Trimming cost V 4 bases and J 4 bases, with 26 bases left between them. CDR3 length: 18 amino acids. The CDR3 sequence is CASSSPPVRTDNLYEQYF. In DNA form, the CDR3 reads TGTGCCAGCAGCTCACCCCCCGTCAGGACGGACAACCTTTACGAGCAGTACTTC.

V gene TRBV14 combines with J gene TRBJ1-1; D gene ambiguous. CDR3 size: 14 residues. Germline values: CDR1 SGHDN, CDR2 FVKESK. V was pared by 2 bases and J by 3 bases, with 10 bases between. The CDR3 sequence is CASSQRGWDTEAFF. In DNA form, the CDR3 reads TGTGCCAGCAGCCAACGGGGATGGGACACTGAAGCTTTCTTT.

The chain has TRBV18 and TRBJ1-1, with D maybe TRBD1 (5 bases). V lost 7 bases and J lost 1, with 22 bases in between. Per the germline V gene, CDR1 is KGHSH and CDR2 is LQKENI. The CDR3 consists of 17 residues. DNA for the CDR3: TGTGCCAGCTTGACACGGGGCGACGGGGGAAAGAACACTGAAGCTTTCTTT. Translation: CASLTRGDGGKNTEAFF.

V is TRBV6-1 and J is TRBJ1-3; D is uncertain. The ends were cut back, 1 base at V and 4 bases at J, with 11 bases in the middle. The CDR3 runs 15 residues. Looked up from germline, CDR1 is MNHNS and CDR2 is SASEGT. CDR3 DNA sequence: TGTGCCAGCAGTGAAGGAGCTTGGTCCGGAAACACCATATATTTT. Translated: CASSEGAWSGNTIYF.

This chain joins TRBV18 and TRBJ1-4; 10 bases agree with TRBD1. V trimming: 5 bases; J trimming: 7 bases; junction bases outside the gene matches: 4. This CDR3 comprises 14 residues. Germline CDR1 and CDR2: KGHSH and LQKENI. CDR3 protein: CASSTGQGIEKLFF. DNA of the CDR3: TGTGCCAGCTCAACGGGACAGGGGATTGAAAAACTGTTTTTT.

The genes are TRBV27 and TRBJ1-6, with D unclear. Germline V lookup: CDR1 MNHEY, CDR2 SMNVEV (reference sequence). Trimming pared 0 bases from V and 9 bases from J, leaving 6 bases between. The CDR3 has 13 residues. CDR3 DNA sequence: TGTGCCAGCAGTTTATCCCGTGGTTCACCCCTCCACTTT. Protein: CASSLSRGSPLHF.

CDR3 amino acids: CASSPARRGGDTQYF. As DNA, the CDR3 is TGTGCCAGCAGCCCTGCCCGACGGGGCGGGGATACGCAGTATTTT. The chain is built from TRBV7-6 and TRBJ2-3; tentatively, D is TRBD1 or TRBD2 (5 bases each). Germline lookup yields CDR1 SGHVS and CDR2 FNYEAQ. Deletions cut 5 bases from V and 6 bases from J, with 18 bases between. This CDR3 has 15 residues.

This chain joins TRBV2 and TRBJ2-7, with D tentatively TRBD1 (5 bases). The germline V and J ends were trimmed by 8 bases and 3 bases, with 14 bases remaining between them. CDR1 and CDR2 (germline): SNHLY, FYNNEI. The length of the CDR3 is 13 residues. Here the CDR3 DNA reads TGTGCCAGCGGGGCCATCACTGACTACGAGCAGTACTTC. Encoded protein: CASGAITDYEQYF.

The V and J genes are TRBV7-9 and TRBJ1-1, with no clear D. The CDR3 has 10 residues. Germline V gene lookup returns CDR1 SEHNR and CDR2 FQNEAQ (reference sequence). The ends were cut back, 5 bases at V and 3 bases at J, with 1 base in the middle. The CDR3 loop is CASSDTEAFF. The CDR3 DNA sequence: TGTGCCAGCAGCGACACTGAAGCTTTCTTT.

In its sample, this clone was seen once. The genes are TRBV5-1 and TRBJ2-7; TRBD1 matches at 9 bases. This CDR3 is 15 amino acids long. The germline V gene has CDR1 SGHRS and CDR2 YFSETQ. The junction had 4 bases not matched to a gene; V was cut back by 0 bases and J by 3 bases. The CDR3 DNA sequence: TGCGCCAGCAGCTTGGGGACAGGGGTACGCTACGAGCAGTACTTC. Protein product: CASSLGTGVRYEQYF.

V is TRBV19 and J is TRBJ2-5, with a tentative D call TRBD1 (6 bases). Trimming removed 1 base from V and 3 bases from J, with 15 bases in between. Looked up from germline, CDR1 is LNHDA and CDR2 is SQIVND (reference sequence). CDR3 length: 16 amino acids. CDR3 protein: CASSIGGTRRKETQYF. CDR3 bases: TGTGCCAGTAGTATAGGAGGGACACGCCGCAAAGAGACCCAGTACTTC.

This rearrangement joins TRBV30 to TRBJ2-6; weak D call: TRBD2 (6 bases). CDR1 is GTSNPN and CDR2 is SVGIG in the germline V gene (reference sequence). V lost 6 bases, J lost 1 base, and 10 bases lay in between. This CDR3 comprises 14 residues. The CDR3 loop is CACSRGSGANVLTF. The CDR3 DNA reads TGTGCCTGTTCTCGGGGGTCTGGGGCCAACGTCCTGACTTTC. Variable domain in full (rest from reference TRBV30 and TRBJ2-6): SQTIHQWPATLVQPVGSPLSLECTVEGTSNPNLYWYRQAAGRGLQLLFYSVGIGQISSEVPQNLSASRPQDRQFILSSKKLLLSDSGFYLCACSRGSGANVLTFGAGSRLTVL.

The chain combines TRBV29-1 with TRBJ1-1; possible D gene TRBD1, 5 bases. The CDR3 is 15 amino acids. Trimming removed 1 base at V and 0 bases at J, with 12 bases between. CDR1 is SQVTM and CDR2 is ANQGSEA in the germline V gene. The CDR3 DNA follows: TGCAGCGTTGAAGCCGGGACGGCGATGAACACTGAAGCTTTCTTT. Protein: CSVEAGTAMNTEAFF.